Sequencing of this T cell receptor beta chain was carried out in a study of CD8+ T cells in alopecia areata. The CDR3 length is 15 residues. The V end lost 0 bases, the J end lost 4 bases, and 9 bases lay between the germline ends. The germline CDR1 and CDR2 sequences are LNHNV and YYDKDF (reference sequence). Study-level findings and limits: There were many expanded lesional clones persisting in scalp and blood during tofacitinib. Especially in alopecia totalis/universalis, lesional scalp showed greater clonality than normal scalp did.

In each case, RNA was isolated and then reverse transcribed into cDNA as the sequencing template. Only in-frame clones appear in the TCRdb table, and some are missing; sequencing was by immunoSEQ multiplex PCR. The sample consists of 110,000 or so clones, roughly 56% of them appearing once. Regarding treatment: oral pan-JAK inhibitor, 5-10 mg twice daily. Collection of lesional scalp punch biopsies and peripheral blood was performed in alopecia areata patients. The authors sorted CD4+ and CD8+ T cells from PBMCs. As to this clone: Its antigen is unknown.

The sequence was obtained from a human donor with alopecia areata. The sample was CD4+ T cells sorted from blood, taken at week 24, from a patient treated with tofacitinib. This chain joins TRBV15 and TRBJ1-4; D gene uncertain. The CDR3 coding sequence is TGTGCCACCAGCAGAGATCTCCAGTTTAATGAAAAACTGTTTTTT. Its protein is CATSRDLQFNEKLFF.